Ten or more counts support the clone carrying this TCR beta chain. Its antigen is as yet unknown. Method: immunoSEQ multiplex PCR; TCRdb's copy keeps in-frame clones and lacks some. This repertoire shows roughly 30,000 clones, roughly three quarters found once; its top ten account for 45% to 65%. This sample was taken from a study of cytotoxic CD8 clonotypes in ibrutinib-treated CLL. Looking at the study overall: On average, more than 85,000 productive rearrangements and around 260,000 productive templates per sample. Whole-study results and caveats: Public clonotypes were uncommon and contracted or stayed stable on treatment. The study found clonality rose at ibrutinib response, then fell toward baseline at progression.

Germline-derived CDR1 and CDR2 are SGHVS and FQNEAQ. V was clipped by 3 bases and J by 3 bases; unmatched bases: 7. This CDR3 comprises 15 residues. The chain carries TRBV7-8 and TRBJ2-7, with 8 bases that match TRBD2. The clonotype originates from a human donor with chronic lymphocytic leukemia. This material consisted of PBMCs, taken after 36 months of ibrutinib treatment. CDR3 DNA sequence: TGTGCCAGCAGCTTTCCCGGGACTAGAGTCTACGAGCAGTACTTC. This codes for CASSFPGTRVYEQYF.